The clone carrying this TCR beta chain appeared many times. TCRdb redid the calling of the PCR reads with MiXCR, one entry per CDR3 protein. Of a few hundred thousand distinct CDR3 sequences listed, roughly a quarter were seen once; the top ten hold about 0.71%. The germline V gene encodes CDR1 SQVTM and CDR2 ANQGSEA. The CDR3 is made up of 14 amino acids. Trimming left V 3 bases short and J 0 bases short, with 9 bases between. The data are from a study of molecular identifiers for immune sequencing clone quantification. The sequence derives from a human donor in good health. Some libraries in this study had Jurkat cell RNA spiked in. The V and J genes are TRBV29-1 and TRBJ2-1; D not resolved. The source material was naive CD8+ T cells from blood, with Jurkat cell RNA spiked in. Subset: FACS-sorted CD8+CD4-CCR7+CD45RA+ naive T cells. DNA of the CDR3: TGCAGCGTTGACCCCAGGTTCTCCTACAATGAGCAGTTCTTC. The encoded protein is CSVDPRFSYNEQFF.